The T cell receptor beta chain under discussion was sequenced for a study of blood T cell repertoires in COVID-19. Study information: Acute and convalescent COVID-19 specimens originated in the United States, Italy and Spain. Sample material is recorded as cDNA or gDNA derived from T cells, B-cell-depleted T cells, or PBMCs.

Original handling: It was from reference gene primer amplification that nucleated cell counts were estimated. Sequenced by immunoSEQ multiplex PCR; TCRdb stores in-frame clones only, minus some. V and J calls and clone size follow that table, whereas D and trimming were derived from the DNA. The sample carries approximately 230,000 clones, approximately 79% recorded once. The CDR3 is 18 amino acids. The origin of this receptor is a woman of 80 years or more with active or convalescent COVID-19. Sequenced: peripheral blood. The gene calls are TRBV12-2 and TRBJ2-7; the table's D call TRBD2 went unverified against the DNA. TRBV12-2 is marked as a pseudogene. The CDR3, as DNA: TGTGCAAGTCGCTTAGATCGACCGGGGACTAGCGCGACCTACGAGCAGTACTTC. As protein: CASRLDRPGTSATYEQYF.